The 10 T cell receptor beta chains reported below all come from one sample, sequenced in a study of blood T cells in healthy people across ages. A second PCR of roughly 7 to 11 cycles used a sample-barcoded 5' primer and a J-beta primer mix. TCRdb reanalysed the 5' RACE reads using MiXCR and keeps one entry per CDR3 protein. This table holds roughly 1.9 million distinct CDR3 sequences, 39% found once. Sequenced material: blood. These receptor sequences come from a human donor in good health.

The V call is TRBV18, the J call TRBJ1-4; maybe TRBD1 (5 bases). V shed 5 bases and J shed 12 bases, with 16 bases lying between them. The CDR3 extends over 13 amino acids. CDR1 KGHSH and CDR2 LQKENI come from the germline V gene. Here the CDR3 reads CASSKEGEAELFF. The DNA for the CDR3 is TGTGCCAGCTCAAAAGAAGGGGAGGCAGAACTGTTTTTT.

This clonotype was seen ten or more times. The chain's CDR3 is CASGTDLGVGYTF. CDR3 nucleotide sequence: TGTGCCAGCGGGACGGACTTAGGAGTCGGCTACACCTTC. The gene calls are TRBV7-2 and TRBJ1-2, with D possibly matching TRBD1 (5 bases). V was trimmed by 8 bases and J by 8 bases, leaving 18 bases between them. Germline V CDR1 and CDR2: SGHTA, FQGNSA. CDR3 length: 13 amino acids.

The rearrangement uses TRBV12-3 or TRBV12-4 and TRBJ1-2; D is unclear. This CDR3 has 13 residues. The germline V and J ends were trimmed by 3 bases and 7 bases, with 12 bases remaining between them. Here the CDR3 DNA reads TGTGCCAGCAGTTTCGATAGGGTTTCTGGCTACACCTTC. Encoded protein: CASSFDRVSGYTF.

This clonotype was counted only a few times. The chain uses TRBV6-5 and TRBJ2-7, with a possible D match to TRBD1 (5 bases). CDR3 size: 15 residues. The germline V and J ends were trimmed by 5 bases and 4 bases, with 18 bases remaining between them. Germline V gene sequence: CDR1 MNHEY, CDR2 SVGAGI. CDR3 bases: TGTGCCAGCAGTCTTACAGGATCTGGAGATTACGAGCAGTACTTC. Translating it yields CASSLTGSGDYEQYF.

The V call is TRBV15, the J call TRBJ1-2, with 8 bases identical to TRBD1. Germline CDR1 and CDR2: LNHNV and YYDKDF (reference sequence). Trimming at V came to 4 bases and at J to 3 bases, leaving 7 bases not matched to a gene. The CDR3 extends over 15 amino acids. CDR3 in amino acids: CATSIRQGSYYGYTF. CDR3 nucleotides: TGTGCCACCAGCATTAGACAGGGGTCTTACTATGGCTACACCTTC.

The chain couples TRBV20-1 to TRBJ2-7; 14 bases fit TRBD2. The germline V gene encodes CDR1 DFQATT and CDR2 SNEGSKA (reference sequence). CDR3 length: 16 amino acids. J lost 2 bases, V lost 3 bases, and 6 bases had no gene match. The CDR3, as DNA: TGCAGTGCTAGCCTCCCGACTAGCGGGGGGGCCTACGAGCAGTACTTC. Protein sequence: CSASLPTSGGAYEQYF.

The chain employs TRBV7-9 and TRBJ1-4; 10 bases agree with TRBD1. J gave up 8 bases and V 5 bases, and 8 bases lay outside the gene matches. The CDR3 has 15 amino acids. In germline, CDR1 is SEHNR, CDR2 FQNEAQ (reference sequence). The CDR3 here is CASSTWTGGEEKLFF. In DNA form, the CDR3 reads TGTGCCAGCAGCACCTGGACAGGGGGAGAAGAAAAACTGTTTTTT.

The chain carries TRBV7-2 and TRBJ1-2; weak D call: TRBD1 (6 bases). Trimming cost V 5 bases and J 5 bases, with 18 bases left between them. The CDR3 totals 15 residues. Per germline, CDR1 SGHTA and CDR2 FQGNSA. CDR3 sequence reads: CASSPGAVGRYGYTF. Here the CDR3 DNA reads TGTGCCAGCAGCCCGGGGGCAGTGGGGCGGTATGGCTACACCTTC.

The chain joins TRBV27 to TRBJ1-2, with D tentatively TRBD1 (5 bases). Trimming stripped 3 bases from V and 4 bases from J, with 9 bases between. The CDR3 sequence is 13 residues long. From germline, CDR1 is MNHEY and CDR2 SMNVEV (reference sequence). The CDR3 loop is CASSLDTSYGYTF. DNA of the CDR3: TGTGCCAGCAGTTTGGACACCAGCTATGGCTACACCTTC.

This clonotype appeared a few times. The chain links TRBV7-2 to TRBJ2-3; 8 positions match TRBD2. The CDR3 has 16 amino acids. J lost 4 bases, V lost 6 bases, and 12 bases had no gene match. Germline CDR1 SGHTA, CDR2 FQGNSA. The DNA for the CDR3 is TGTGCCAGCAGTCCCCGGGGCGGGGGGAGAGCAGATACGCAGTATTTT. Protein: CASSPRGGGRADTQYF.